This T cell receptor beta chain was retrieved from a study of blood T cell repertoires in COVID-19. Germline V lookup: CDR1 SGDLS, CDR2 YYNGEE. The V gene end was trimmed by 3 bases and the J gene end by 6 bases; junction bases not matched to a gene: 7. This CDR3 region has 14 residues. Original methodology: Amplification of reference gene primers was used by the study to estimate nucleated cell counts. Some clones are missing from TCRdb's copy, which holds only in-frame ones; the method was immunoSEQ multiplex PCR. D and trimming were read from the DNA, whereas the V and J calls and clone size are those reported in that table. The repertoire includes around 68,000 clones, approximately 90% of them detected once, and 1.6% sits in the top ten.

Sequencing used peripheral blood. This clonotype was obtained from a human donor in a cohort sampled during active COVID-19. This chain connects TRBV9 to TRBJ2-7; 9 bases map to TRBD2. DNA for the CDR3: TGTGCCAGCAGCGCCTCGAGCGGGAGGCGCGAGCAGTACTTC. It is translated as CASSASSGRREQYF. The full variable domain, rest sourced from reference TRBV9 and TRBJ2-7, is DSGVTQTPKHLITATGQRVTLRCSPRSGDLSVYWYQQSLDQGLQFLIQYYNGEERAKGNILERFSAQQFPDLHSELNLSSLELGDSALYFCASSASSGRREQYFGPGTRLTVT.